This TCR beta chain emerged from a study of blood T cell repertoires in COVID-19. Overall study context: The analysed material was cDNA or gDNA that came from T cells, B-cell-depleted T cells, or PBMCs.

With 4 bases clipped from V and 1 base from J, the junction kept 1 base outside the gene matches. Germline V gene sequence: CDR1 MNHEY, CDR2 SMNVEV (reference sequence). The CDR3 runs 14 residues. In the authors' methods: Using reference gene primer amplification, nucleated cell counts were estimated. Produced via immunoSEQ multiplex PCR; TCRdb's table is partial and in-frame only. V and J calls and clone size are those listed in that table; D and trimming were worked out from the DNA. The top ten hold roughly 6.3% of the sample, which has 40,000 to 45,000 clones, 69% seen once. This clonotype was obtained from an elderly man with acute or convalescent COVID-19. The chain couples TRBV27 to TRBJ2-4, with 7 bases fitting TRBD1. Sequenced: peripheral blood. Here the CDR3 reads CASSSTGAKNIQYF. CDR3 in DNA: TGTGCCAGCAGTTCGACAGGGGCCAAAAACATTCAGTACTTC.